The T cell receptor beta chain described here comes from a study of control samples from healthy donors and cancer patients. The protocol was immunoSEQ multiplex PCR, while the TCRdb copy is restricted to in-frame clones and leaves out a portion. The table records about 94,000 clones, about nine tenths of them present only once. V shed 2 bases and J shed 2 bases, with 6 bases lying between them. From germline, CDR1 is LNHDA and CDR2 SQIVND (reference sequence). The CDR3 runs to 13 residues. The chain links TRBV19 to TRBJ1-2; D uncertain. This TCR came from a young woman in good health. Sequencing was performed on blood. In DNA, the CDR3 is TGTGCCAGTAGTATAATGGGGAACTATGGCTACACCTTC. It specifies CASSIMGNYGYTF.